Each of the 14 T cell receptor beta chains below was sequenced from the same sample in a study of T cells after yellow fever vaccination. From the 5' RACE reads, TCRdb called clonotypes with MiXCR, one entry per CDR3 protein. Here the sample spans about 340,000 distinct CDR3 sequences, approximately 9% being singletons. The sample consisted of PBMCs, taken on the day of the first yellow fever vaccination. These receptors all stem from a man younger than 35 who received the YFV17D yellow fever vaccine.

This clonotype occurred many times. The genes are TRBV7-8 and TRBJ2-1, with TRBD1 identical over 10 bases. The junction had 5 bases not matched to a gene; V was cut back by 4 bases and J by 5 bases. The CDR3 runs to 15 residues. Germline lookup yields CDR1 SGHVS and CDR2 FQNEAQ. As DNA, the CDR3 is TGTGCCAGCAGCTCGGACAGGGGGAGCCACAATGAGCAGTTCTTC. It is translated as CASSSDRGSHNEQFF.

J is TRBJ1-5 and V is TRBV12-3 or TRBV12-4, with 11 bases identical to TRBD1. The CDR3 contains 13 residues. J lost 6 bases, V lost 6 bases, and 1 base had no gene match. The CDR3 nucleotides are TGTGCCAGCAGGGGGACAGGGGGTCAGCCCCAGCATTTT. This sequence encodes CASRGTGGQPQHF.

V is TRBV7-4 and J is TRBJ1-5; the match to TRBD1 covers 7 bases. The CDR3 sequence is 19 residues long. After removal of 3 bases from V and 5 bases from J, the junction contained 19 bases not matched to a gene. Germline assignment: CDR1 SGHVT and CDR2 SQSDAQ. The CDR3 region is CASSFCRPGQGGFYQPQHF. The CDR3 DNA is TGTGCCAGCAGCTTTTGTAGGCCGGGGCAGGGGGGTTTTTATCAGCCCCAGCATTTT.

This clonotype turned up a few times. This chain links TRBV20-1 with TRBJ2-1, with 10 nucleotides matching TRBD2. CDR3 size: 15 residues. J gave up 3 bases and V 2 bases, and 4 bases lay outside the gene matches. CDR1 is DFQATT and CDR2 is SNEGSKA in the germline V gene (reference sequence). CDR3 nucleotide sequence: TGCAGTGCTAGAAGCCTAGCGGGGGACTACAATGAGCAGTTCTTC. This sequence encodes CSARSLAGDYNEQFF.

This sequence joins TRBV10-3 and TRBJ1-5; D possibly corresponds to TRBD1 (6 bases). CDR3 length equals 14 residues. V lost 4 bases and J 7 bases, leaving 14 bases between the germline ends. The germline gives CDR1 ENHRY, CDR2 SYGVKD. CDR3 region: CAISGGRGGQPQHF. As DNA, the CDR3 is TGTGCCATCAGTGGGGGCAGGGGAGGACAGCCCCAGCATTTT.

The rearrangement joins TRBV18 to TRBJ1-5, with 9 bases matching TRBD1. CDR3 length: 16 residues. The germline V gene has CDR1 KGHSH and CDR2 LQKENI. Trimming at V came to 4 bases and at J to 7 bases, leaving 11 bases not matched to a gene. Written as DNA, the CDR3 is TGTGCCAGCTCACGCTTGGGACAGGGAGGGAAACAGCCCCAGCATTTT. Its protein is CASSRLGQGGKQPQHF.

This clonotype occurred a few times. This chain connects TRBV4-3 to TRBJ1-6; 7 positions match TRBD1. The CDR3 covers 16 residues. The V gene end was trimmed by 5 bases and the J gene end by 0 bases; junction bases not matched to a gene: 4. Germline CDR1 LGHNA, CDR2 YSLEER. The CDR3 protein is CASSSRDSSYNSPLHF. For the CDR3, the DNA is TGCGCCAGCAGCTCCCGGGACAGCTCCTATAATTCACCCCTCCACTTT.

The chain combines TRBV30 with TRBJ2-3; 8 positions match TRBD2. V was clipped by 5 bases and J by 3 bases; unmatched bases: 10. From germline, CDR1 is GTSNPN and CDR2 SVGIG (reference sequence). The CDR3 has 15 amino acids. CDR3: CAWGSRGGWTDTQYF. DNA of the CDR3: TGTGCCTGGGGATCCCGGGGGGGCTGGACAGATACGCAGTATTTT.

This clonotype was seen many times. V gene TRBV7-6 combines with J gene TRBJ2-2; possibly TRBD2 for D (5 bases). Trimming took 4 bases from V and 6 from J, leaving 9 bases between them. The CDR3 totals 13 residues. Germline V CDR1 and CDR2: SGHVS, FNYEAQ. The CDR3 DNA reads TGTGCCAGCAGCTCAGAGGGATCCGGGGAGCTGTTTTTT. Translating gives CASSSEGSGELFF.

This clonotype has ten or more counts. CDR3 sequence: CASSTGRTVNTEAFF. The CDR3 DNA is TGTGCCAGTAGTACCGGACGGACGGTGAACACTGAAGCTTTCTTT. The rearrangement uses TRBV19 and TRBJ1-1; D remains unclear. CDR1 and CDR2 (germline): LNHDA, SQIVND (reference sequence). This CDR3 is built from 15 residues. V gave up 4 bases and J gave up 0 bases, with 12 bases separating them.

The CDR3 DNA sequence: TGTGCCAGCAGCTCAGGGGCGGAGGAAAAACTGTTTTTT. This gives the protein CASSSGAEEKLFF. The rearrangement links TRBV7-9 to TRBJ1-4; the D gene is possibly TRBD1 (6 bases). Trimming pared 4 bases from V and 8 bases from J, leaving 11 bases between. The CDR3 has 13 residues. Germline loops: CDR1 SEHNR, CDR2 FQNEAQ (reference sequence).

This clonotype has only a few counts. The CDR3 bases are TGTGCCAGCAGCTTAGCGAGACAGGGGGCCCTCCACTTT. It codes for CASSLARQGALHF. The V gene is TRBV7-2, the J gene TRBJ1-6; TRBD1 matches at 9 bases. The CDR3 is 13 amino acids. V gave up 0 bases and J gave up 14 bases; unmatched junction bases: 2. The germline V gene encodes CDR1 SGHTA and CDR2 FQGNSA.

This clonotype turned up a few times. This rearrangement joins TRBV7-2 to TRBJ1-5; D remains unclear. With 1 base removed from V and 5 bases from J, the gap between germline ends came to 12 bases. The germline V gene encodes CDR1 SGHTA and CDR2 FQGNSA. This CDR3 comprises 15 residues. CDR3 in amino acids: CASSLVPDGYQPQHF. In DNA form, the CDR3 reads TGTGCCAGCAGCTTAGTTCCTGACGGATATCAGCCCCAGCATTTT.

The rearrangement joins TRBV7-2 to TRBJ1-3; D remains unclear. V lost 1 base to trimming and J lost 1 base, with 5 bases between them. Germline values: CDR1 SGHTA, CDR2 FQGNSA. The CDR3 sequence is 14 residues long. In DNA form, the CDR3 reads TGTGCCAGCAGCTTAGTAACATCTGGAAACACCATATATTTT. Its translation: CASSLVTSGNTIYF.